The rows below give T cell receptor beta chains drawn from one sample of a study of blood T cell repertoires in COVID-19. Clones were sequenced by immunoSEQ multiplex PCR, and TCRdb holds only the in-frame ones, with some missing. The sample yields approximately 300,000 clones, roughly 90% seen once. Input material: PBMCs or T cells enriched from blood (not recorded which). These receptors all come from a man in his 60s who had recovered from COVID-19. Each CDR3 is given with its conserved first and last residue. A D gene is named only where the DNA matches it firmly. For some rows the clone size is stated as once, few or many, or as a class when expanded; others skip it.

>TRBJ2-7|TRBD2|TRBV10-3|NA
TGTGCCATCAGTGAGCCAAAGGGGACTAGCGGGAGTCCCTACGAGCAGTACTTC
CAISEPKGTSGSPYEQYF
>TRBJ1-1|NA|TRBV3-1/TRBV3-2|NA
TGTGCCAGCAGCCAGGCGGGGGGCTCGGACACTGAAGCTTTCTTT
CASSQAGGSDTEAFF
>TRBJ2-2|NA|TRBV10-1|once
TGCGCCAGCAGACCAGATTCGAACACCGGGGAGCTGTTTTTT
CASRPDSNTGELFF
>TRBJ1-1|NA|TRBV10-2|NA
TGCGCCAGCAGGGACGACAGAATGAACACTGAAGCTTTCTTT
CASRDDRMNTEAFF
>TRBJ2-1|NA|TRBV10-3|NA
TGTGCCATCAGTGAGGTGAACTCCCGTCACAATGAGCAGTTCTTC
CAISEVNSRHNEQFF
>TRBJ1-2|TRBD1|TRBV18|NA
TGTGCCAGCTCACCTCAAGGACAGGACTATGGCTACACCTTC
CASSPQGQDYGYTF
>TRBJ2-7|NA|TRBV7-2|NA
TGTGCCAGCAGCTTATTGGCGGTCTCCTACGAGCAGTACTTC
CASSLLAVSYEQYF
>TRBJ1-3|NA|TRBV7-2|NA
TGTGCCAGCGTCCCCCCGTCTGAGGACACCATATATTTT
CASVPPSEDTIYF
>TRBJ1-3|NA|TRBV18|NA
TGTGCCAGCTCACCACGGGGCGCTCTTACGAACTCTGGAAACACCATATATTTT
CASSPRGALTNSGNTIYF
>TRBJ2-7|NA|TRBV27|NA
TGTGCCAGCAGTTTTAGGGGGTCTTTATCCTACGAGCAGTACTTC
CASSFRGSLSYEQYF
>TRBJ2-1|TRBD1|TRBV5-4|once
TGTGCCAGCAGCTTGGCCTCAGGGGGTAGACGAGGGGAGCAGTTCTTC
CASSLASGGRRGEQFF
>TRBJ2-1|TRBD2|TRBV5-4|NA
TGTGCCAGCAGCAGATTAGCGGGAGTCGACAATGAGCAGTTCTTC
CASSRLAGVDNEQFF
>TRBJ1-2|NA|TRBV11-2|few
TGTGCCAGCAGCTTCGCGGCGGGAGGCTACACCTTC
CASSFAAGGYTF
>TRBJ2-5|NA|TRBV5-1|once
TGCGCCAGCAGCTTGGCTGGCCTGACCCAGTACTTC
CASSLAGLTQYF
>TRBJ2-3|NA|TRBV6-4|NA
TGTGCCAGCAGTGAGGGGAGTCTCACAGATACGCAGTATTTT
CASSEGSLTDTQYF
>TRBJ1-4|TRBD1|TRBV6-5|NA
TGTGCCAGCGGCCGGACAGGGCTTAATGAAAAACTGTTTTTT
CASGRTGLNEKLFF
>TRBJ2-1|TRBD2|TRBV5-8|NA
TGTGCCAGCAGAGCTCATACGGGACTAGTAAACAATGAGCAGTTCTTC
CASRAHTGLVNNEQFF
>TRBJ1-2|NA|TRBV21-1|NA
TGTGCCAGCATCCCGGCCTGGGGCAGGGAAGTATACGTCGACTATGGCTACACCTTC
CASIPAWGREVYVDYGYTF
>TRBJ1-3|NA|TRBV9|NA
TGTGCCAGCAGCGCGATCGTAGGGGGCACCATATATTTT
CASSAIVGGTIYF
>TRBJ1-6|TRBD1|TRBV6-5|NA
TGTGCCAGCAGTTACTCGGGACAGCAGAATTCACCCCTCCACTTT
CASSYSGQQNSPLHF
>TRBJ2-5|TRBD1|TRBV9|NA
TGTGCCAGCAGTACCACCCCCGGGACAGGGGGGCAAGAGACCCAGTACTTC
CASSTTPGTGGQETQYF
>TRBJ2-1|TRBD2|TRBV11-3|NA
TGTGCCAGCAGCTTACGAAGGGGACTAGCGGGAAGGAGCTCCTACAATGAGCAGTTCTTC
CASSLRRGLAGRSSYNEQFF
>TRBJ1-6|TRBD1|TRBV5-4|once
TGTGCCAGCAGCTTGGCGGGGACAGCTAATTCACCCCTCCACTTT
CASSLAGTANSPLHF
>TRBJ2-7|TRBD1|TRBV10-3|NA
TGTGCCATCAGTGGGGGGACAGGAGCTAACTACGAGCAGTACTTC
CAISGGTGANYEQYF
>TRBJ1-6|NA|TRBV6-5|NA
TGTGCCAGCAGTTACTCGGCCGGGAAGGCCCTCCACTTT
CASSYSAGKALHF
>TRBJ1-6|NA|TRBV4-3|NA
TGCGCCAGCAGCCAAGATTTAGCGAATTCACCCCTCCACTTT
CASSQDLANSPLHF
>TRBJ2-1|NA|TRBV7-9|NA
TGTGCCAGCAGCACCCAGGGCCCGGGTCAGAATGAGCAGTTCTTC
CASSTQGPGQNEQFF
>TRBJ1-3|NA|TRBV6-5|NA
TGTGCCAGCAGTAACCACGAGAGAAACACCATATATTTT
CASSNHERNTIYF
>TRBJ2-1|TRBD2|TRBV5-1|NA
TGCGCCAGCAGCTCCGGACTAGCGGGGGAAAATGAGCAGTTCTTC
CASSSGLAGENEQFF
>TRBJ1-2|NA|TRBV4-3|NA
TGCGCCAGCAGCCGGGTCCTGGGGGGGGTCTATGGCTACACCTTC
CASSRVLGGVYGYTF
>TRBJ2-7|NA|TRBV7-9|few
TGTGCCAGCAGCGGGCTGGGTGGGGCTCGCGAGCAGTACTTC
CASSGLGGAREQYF
>TRBJ2-1|NA|TRBV14|NA
TGTGCCAGCAGCCAAGAGTCACTAGCCGGGGCGGGGCGATACAATGAGCAGTTCTTC
CASSQESLAGAGRYNEQFF
>TRBJ2-1|TRBD2|TRBV5-6|once
TGTGCCAGCAGCCCGGGACTAGCAGTTAACAATGAGCAGTTCTTC
CASSPGLAVNNEQFF
>TRBJ1-1|NA|TRBV12-3/TRBV12-4|NA
TGTGCCAGCAGTTTACATGGAGGGACTGAAGCTTTCTTT
CASSLHGGTEAFF
>TRBJ2-5|TRBD2|TRBV5-5|NA
TGTGCCAGCAGCTTGGCACAGGGACTAGCGGGAGGAAAGACCCAGTACTTC
CASSLAQGLAGGKTQYF
>TRBJ2-1|NA|TRBV12-5|NA
TGTGCTAGTGGTTGGGACTTTTACAATGAGCAGTTCTTC
CASGWDFYNEQFF
>TRBJ2-1|TRBD2|TRBV29-1|NA
TGCAGCGTCGTCGGGACTAGCGGGAGAGGGTCGTACAATGAGCAGTTCTTC
CSVVGTSGRGSYNEQFF
>TRBJ2-7|TRBD2|TRBV7-2|NA
TGTGCCAGCAGCTTACAGCGGGGGCGGAACGAGCAGTACTTC
CASSLQRGRNEQYF
>TRBJ1-5|TRBD1|TRBV18|NA
TGTGCCAGCTCCCCCGACAGGGACCAGCCCCAGCATTTT
CASSPDRDQPQHF
>TRBJ1-5|TRBD1|TRBV4-1|few
TGCGCCAGCAGCCAAGCCGGGACAGGGAATCAGCCCCAGCATTTT
CASSQAGTGNQPQHF
>TRBJ2-1|TRBD2|TRBV29-1|NA
TGCAGCGCAGGGACTAGCGGTTCATACAATGAGCAGTTCTTC
CSAGTSGSYNEQFF
>TRBJ2-7|NA|TRBV9|NA
TGTGCCAGCAGCGTCACACATCAGGGCTACGAGCAGTACTTC
CASSVTHQGYEQYF
>TRBJ2-5|NA|TRBV2|few
TGTGCCAGCACCGTACGTAGGAGCCAAGAGACCCAGTACTTC
CASTVRRSQETQYF
>TRBJ1-4|NA|TRBV27|NA
TGTGCCAGCAGTTTGAGTCGGACTAATGAAAAACTGTTTTTT
CASSLSRTNEKLFF
>TRBJ2-5|NA|TRBV5-4|NA
TGTGCCAGCAGCTTCACGCCAACCCGAGGAGAGACCCAGTACTTC
CASSFTPTRGETQYF
>TRBJ2-5|NA|TRBV27|NA
TGTGCCAGCAGGCCCGCCGGGGGTCTTATGACCCAGTACTTC
CASRPAGGLMTQYF
>TRBJ1-3|NA|TRBV3-1/TRBV3-2|NA
TGTGCCAGCAGCCAAGTTCCAGGGAGGTCTGGAAACACCATATATTTT
CASSQVPGRSGNTIYF
>TRBJ1-5|NA|TRBV6-1|NA
TGTGCCAGCAGTGACATGTTTCAGCCCCAGCATTTT
CASSDMFQPQHF
>TRBJ2-4|NA|TRBV2|NA
TGTGCCAGCAGACCTGTCCCGGGAGCTTCGAAAAACATTCAGTACTTC
CASRPVPGASKNIQYF
>TRBJ2-3|NA|TRBV7-9|NA
TGTGCCAGCAGCTTAGGCTCAGCGTCGAGGACAGATACGCAGTATTTT
CASSLGSASRTDTQYF
>TRBJ1-2|NA|TRBV6-5|NA
TGTGCCAGCAGTTACACCCCCGAGGTCGGCTACACCTTC
CASSYTPEVGYTF
>TRBJ1-5|NA|TRBV5-1|once
TGCGCCAGCAGCTTGACGGGAAATCAGCCCCAGCATTTT
CASSLTGNQPQHF
>TRBJ2-5|NA|TRBV6-2/TRBV6-3|NA
TGTGCCAGCAGTTATCGTGGCGGCCAAGAGACCCAGTACTTC
CASSYRGGQETQYF
>TRBJ1-6|TRBD1|TRBV5-6|NA
TGTGCCAGCAGCACGACAGGGTTGTCACCCCTCCACTTT
CASSTTGLSPLHF